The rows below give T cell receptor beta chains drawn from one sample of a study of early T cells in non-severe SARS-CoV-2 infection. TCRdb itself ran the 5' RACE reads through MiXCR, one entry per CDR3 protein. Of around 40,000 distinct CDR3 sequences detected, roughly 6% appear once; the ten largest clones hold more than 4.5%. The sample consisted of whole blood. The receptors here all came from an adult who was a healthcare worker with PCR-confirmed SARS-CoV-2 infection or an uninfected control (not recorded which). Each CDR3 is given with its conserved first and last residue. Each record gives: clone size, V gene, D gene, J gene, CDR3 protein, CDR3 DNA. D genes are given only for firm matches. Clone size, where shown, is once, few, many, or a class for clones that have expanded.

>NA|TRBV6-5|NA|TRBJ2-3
CASSYSKTTDTQYF
TGTGCCAGCAGTTACTCGAAGACCACAGATACGCAGTATTTT
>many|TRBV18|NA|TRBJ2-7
CASSPDSYEQYF
TGTGCCAGCTCACCCGACAGCTACGAGCAGTACTTC
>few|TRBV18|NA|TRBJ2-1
CASTVGTNHNEQFF
TGTGCCAGCACCGTGGGGACAAACCACAATGAGCAGTTCTTC
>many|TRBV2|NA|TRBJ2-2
CASSEFGQQTGELFF
TGTGCCAGCAGTGAGTTTGGACAGCAAACCGGGGAGCTGTTTTTT
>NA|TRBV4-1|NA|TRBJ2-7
CASSQVGVGDEQYF
TGCGCCAGCAGCCAAGTTGGGGTTGGGGACGAGCAGTACTTC
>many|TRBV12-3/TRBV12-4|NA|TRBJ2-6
CASSLRTNVLTF
TGTGCCAGCAGTTTAAGAACCAACGTCCTGACTTTC
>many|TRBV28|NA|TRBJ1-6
CASSLLRANSKQPLHF
TGTGCCAGCAGTTTATTAAGAGCGAACAGTAAGCAACCCCTCCACTTT
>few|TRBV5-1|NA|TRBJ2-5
CASSSRGQTLEETQYF
TGCGCCAGCAGCTCCAGGGGTCAGACTCTGGAGGAGACCCAGTACTTC
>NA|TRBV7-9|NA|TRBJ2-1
CASSPRTGEQFF
TGTGCCAGCAGCCCCCGGACCGGGGAGCAGTTCTTC
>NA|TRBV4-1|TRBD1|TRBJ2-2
CASSRGPRVGELFF
TGCGCCAGCAGCAGGGGGCCCCGCGTCGGGGAGCTGTTTTTT
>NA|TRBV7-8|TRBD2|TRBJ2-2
CASSLALAANTGELFF
TGTGCCAGCAGCTTAGCTCTAGCGGCGAACACCGGGGAGCTGTTTTTT
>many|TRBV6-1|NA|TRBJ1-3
CAGTKSGGRGNTIYF
TGTGCCGGGACGAAATCTGGGGGAAGAGGAAACACCATATATTTT
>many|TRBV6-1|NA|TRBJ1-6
CASSPRTTYNSPLHF
TGTGCCAGCAGTCCGCGGACAACCTATAATTCACCCCTCCACTTT
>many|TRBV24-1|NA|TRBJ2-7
CATSGSSSWYF
TGTGCCACCAGTGGCAGTTCCTCCTGGTACTTC
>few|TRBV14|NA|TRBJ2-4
CASSQGVAIQYF
TGTGCCAGCAGCCAAGGGGTCGCCATTCAGTACTTC
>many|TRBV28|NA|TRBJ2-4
CASSLFGLAKNIQYF
TGTGCCAGCAGTTTATTCGGGCTAGCCAAAAACATTCAGTACTTC
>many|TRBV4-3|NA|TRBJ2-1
CASSQEGYSYNEQFF
TGCGCCAGCAGCCAAGAAGGGTACTCCTACAATGAGCAGTTCTTC
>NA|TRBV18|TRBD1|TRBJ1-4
CASSPQTGVREKLFF
TGTGCCAGCTCACCTCAGACAGGGGTTCGTGAAAAACTGTTTTTT
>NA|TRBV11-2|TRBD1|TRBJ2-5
CASSLTGTGGETQYF
TGTGCCAGCAGCCTGACCGGGACAGGGGGGGAGACCCAGTACTTC
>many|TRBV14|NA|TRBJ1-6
CASSQLAFSPLHF
TGTGCCAGCAGCCAATTAGCTTTTTCACCCCTCCACTTT
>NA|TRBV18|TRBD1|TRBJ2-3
CASSPIRGTDTQYF
TGTGCCAGCTCCCCCATCAGGGGGACAGATACGCAGTATTTT
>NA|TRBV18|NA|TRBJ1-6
CASSPRGDNSPLHF
TGTGCCAGCTCACCACGTGGGGATAATTCACCCCTCCACTTT
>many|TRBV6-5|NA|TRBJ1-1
CASSYYGLGTEAFF
TGTGCCAGCAGTTACTACGGGTTGGGCACTGAAGCTTTCTTT
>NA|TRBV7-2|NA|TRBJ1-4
CASSLALIGEKLFF
TGTGCCAGCAGCTTAGCTCTCATCGGCGAAAAACTGTTTTTT
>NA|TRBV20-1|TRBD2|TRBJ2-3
CGPSLAGADTQYF
TGCGGCCCATCACTAGCGGGAGCAGATACGCAGTATTTT
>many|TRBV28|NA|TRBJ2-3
CASSFDPTGDTQYF
TGTGCCAGCAGTTTTGACCCGACAGGAGATACGCAGTATTTT
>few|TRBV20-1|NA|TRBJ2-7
CSARETGTTYEQYF
TGCAGTGCTAGGGAAACCGGGACAACCTACGAGCAGTACTTC
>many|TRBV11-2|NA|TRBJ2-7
CASSRIKAGSYEQYF
TGTGCCAGCAGCCGGATTAAAGCGGGCTCCTACGAGCAGTACTTC
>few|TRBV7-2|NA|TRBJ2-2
CASSLVGNTGELFF
TGTGCCAGCAGCTTAGTGGGGAACACCGGGGAGCTGTTTTTT
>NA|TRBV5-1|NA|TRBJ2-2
CASSFGQTNTGELFF
TGCGCCAGCAGCTTCGGACAGACAAACACCGGGGAGCTGTTTTTT
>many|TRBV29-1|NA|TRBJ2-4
CSAQFGALAKNIQYF
TGCAGTGCCCAGTTCGGGGCCCTAGCCAAAAACATTCAGTACTTC
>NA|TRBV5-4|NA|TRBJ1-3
CASSLAGAGNTIYF
TGTGCCAGCAGCTTGGCAGGGGCTGGAAACACCATATATTTT
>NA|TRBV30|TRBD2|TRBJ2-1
CAWSALLAGSNNEQFF
TGTGCCTGGAGTGCTCTACTAGCGGGAAGCAACAATGAGCAGTTCTTC
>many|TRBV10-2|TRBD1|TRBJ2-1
CASSESAEGGHEQFF
TGCGCCAGCAGTGAGTCGGCTGAAGGGGGCCATGAGCAGTTCTTC
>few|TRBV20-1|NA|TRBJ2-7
CSARRGQTDPYEQYF
TGCAGTGCTAGAAGAGGACAGACAGATCCCTACGAGCAGTACTTC
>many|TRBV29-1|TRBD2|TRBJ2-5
CSVRGTSGQETQYF
TGCAGCGTGAGAGGGACTAGCGGCCAAGAGACCCAGTACTTC
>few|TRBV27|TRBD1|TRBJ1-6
CASSFGTGRSPLHF
TGTGCCAGCAGTTTCGGGACAGGGAGAAGTCCCCTCCACTTT
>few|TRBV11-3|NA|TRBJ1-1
CASSPNGAEAFF
TGTGCCAGCAGCCCGAATGGGGCTGAAGCTTTCTTT
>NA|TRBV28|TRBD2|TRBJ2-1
CASSLLAGGSYNEQFF
TGTGCCAGCAGTTTACTAGCGGGAGGTAGCTACAATGAGCAGTTCTTC
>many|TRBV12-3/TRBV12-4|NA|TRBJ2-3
CASSLVGFTDTQYF
TGTGCCAGCAGTCTAGTAGGATTCACAGATACGCAGTATTTT
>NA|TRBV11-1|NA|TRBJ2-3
CASSLDRTTDTQYF
TGTGCCAGCAGCTTAGACAGGACCACAGATACGCAGTATTTT
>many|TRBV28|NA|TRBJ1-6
CASRPRPYNSPLHF
TGTGCCAGCCGGCCACGGCCGTATAATTCACCCCTCCACTTT
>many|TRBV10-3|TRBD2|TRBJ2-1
CAITGTSGRRYNEQFF
TGTGCCATCACCGGGACTAGCGGGAGGCGGTACAATGAGCAGTTCTTC
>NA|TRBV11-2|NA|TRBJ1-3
CASSLVRGTGNTIYF
TGTGCCAGCAGCTTAGTTCGGGGGACTGGAAACACCATATATTTT
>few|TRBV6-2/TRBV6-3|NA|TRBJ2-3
CASSTLRGDTQYF
TGTGCCAGCAGCACTCTACGGGGAGATACGCAGTATTTT
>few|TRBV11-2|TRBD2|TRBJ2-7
CASSATSGRTYEQYF
TGTGCCAGCAGCGCCACTAGCGGGCGGACCTACGAGCAGTACTTC
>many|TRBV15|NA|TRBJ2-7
CATSRGRTYEQYF
TGTGCCACCAGCAGGGGACGGACCTACGAGCAGTACTTC
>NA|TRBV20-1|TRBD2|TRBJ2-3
CSARDGRALYRQYF
TGCAGTGCTAGAGACGGGAGGGCCTTATATAGGCAGTATTTT